This T cell receptor (beta chain) was recorded in a study of regulatory T cells in long-lasting Graves disease. Indicated time point: newly diagnosed GD, antithyroid drugs for less than 3 months. PBMCs provided the RNA from which the TCR library was made. An endocrinology department in Xi'an, China, supplied the patients. General study results and limits: For persistent Graves' patients, TCR diversity was lower than for newly diagnosed ones.

The ends were cut back, 0 bases at V and 6 bases at J, with 10 bases in the middle. Germline V gene sequence: CDR1 WSHSY, CDR2 SAAADI. This CDR3 comprises 14 residues. According to the study, TCR beta libraries were built with iRepertoire HTBI primers and CDR3-region Arm-PCR. TCRdb re-analysed the multiplex PCR reads in MiXCR, keeping a single row per CDR3 protein. The data contain roughly 400,000 distinct CDR3 sequences, about 15% of them singletons. This clonotype has ten or more counts. Antigen unknown. The sample was also linked to a second study, of T cells in Graves' hyperthyroidism and ophthalmopathy.

The gene calls are TRBV10-2 and TRBJ2-3; D not resolved. Material: peripheral blood mononuclear cells (PBMCs), obtained at new diagnosis, from a patient treated with antithyroid drugs. This clonotype was sampled from a woman in her thirties or forties with Graves disease. In nucleotides, the CDR3 is TGCGCCAGCAGTGAGTCGGGTCGGCTTGATACGCAGTATTTT. Its translation: CASSESGRLDTQYF.